These 21 T cell receptor beta chains originate from one sample sequenced in a study of memory CD4+ T cells and cytomegalovirus serostatus. Single viable CD3+CD4+CD8-CD45RO+ cells were sorted as the memory CD4+ T cells. The method was immunoSEQ multiplex PCR; TCRdb's version includes in-frame clones alone and lacks a portion of them. The top ten clones hold approximately 1.2% of a sample with tens of thousands of clones, 75% to 85% of them seen once. The specimen was memory CD4+ T cells from blood. The receptors come from an adult in good health and CMV-seronegative.

The chain links TRBV27 to TRBJ2-5; maybe TRBD1 (5 bases). Trimming took off 5 bases at V and 3 bases at J, with 10 bases between the two ends. The CDR3 covers 13 residues. Looked up from germline, CDR1 is MNHEY and CDR2 is SMNVEV (reference sequence). CDR3 DNA sequence: TGTGCCAGCAGTCGCCGACAGAAAGAGACCCAGTACTTC. It yields the protein CASSRRQKETQYF.

This clone was counted between two and nine times. V usage is TRBV4-1 and J usage is TRBJ1-1; 7 bases agree with TRBD1. The CDR3 is made up of 14 amino acids. The ends lost 6 bases at V and 11 bases at J; junction bases unmatched: 15. Germline assignment: CDR1 MGHRA and CDR2 YSYEKL. The CDR3 nucleotides read TGCGCCAGCAGACAATACGGACAGGACCGGTGGGCTTTCTTT. It is translated as CASRQYGQDRWAFF.

This chain joins TRBV7-8 and TRBJ2-7; 8 positions match TRBD2. This CDR3 has 17 amino acids. Germline V gene sequence: CDR1 SGHVS, CDR2 FQNEAQ. J gave up 2 bases and V 2 bases, and 11 bases lay outside the gene matches. CDR3 in DNA: TGTGCCAGCAGCTTAAGTATTGGGGGCGGGAGGACCTACGAGCAGTACTTC. It codes for CASSLSIGGGRTYEQYF.

Only a few counts were recorded for this clone. CDR3 in DNA: TGTGCCAGCAGCCGACTAGCTGTCGGGGAGCTGTTTTTT. Amino acids: CASSRLAVGELFF. The V and J genes are TRBV11-3 and TRBJ2-2; 7 nucleotides line up with TRBD2. Per the germline V gene, CDR1 is SGHNT and CDR2 is YENEEA. The V gene end was trimmed by 5 bases and the J gene end by 7 bases; junction bases not matched to a gene: 4. CDR3 length equals 13 residues.

The gene calls are TRBV2 and TRBJ1-4; 11 positions agree with TRBD1. The V gene's germline CDR1 is SNHLY and CDR2 FYNNEI. Trimming cost V 6 bases and J 8 bases; bases outside gene matches: 2. The CDR3 totals 13 residues. CDR3 in DNA: TGTGCCAGCAGGGGGACAGGGGGAGAAAAACTGTTTTTT. Amino acid sequence: CASRGTGGEKLFF.

J is TRBJ2-7 and V is TRBV29-1; perhaps TRBD1 as D (6 bases). Germline loops: CDR1 SQVTM, CDR2 ANQGSEA. This CDR3 comprises 12 residues. Trimming left V 6 bases short and J 5 bases short, with 14 bases between. The CDR3, as DNA: TGCAGCGTCCTTCAGGGGAACGACGAGCAGTACTTC. Encoded protein: CSVLQGNDEQYF.

This chain connects TRBV7-2 to TRBJ2-1; D gene unclear. Germline V gene sequence: CDR1 SGHTA, CDR2 FQGNSA. V was shortened by 3 bases and J by 9 bases, with 18 bases between the two germline ends. The CDR3 contains 15 residues. CDR3 sequence reads: CASSFGDPSLGEQFF. The CDR3, as DNA: TGTGCCAGCAGCTTTGGCGACCCTTCTCTGGGTGAGCAGTTCTTC.

V usage is TRBV5-6 and J usage is TRBJ2-3, with 7 bases lining up with TRBD1. V lost 4 bases, J lost 3 bases, and 11 bases stayed unmatched. Germline V gene data show CDR1 as SGHDT and CDR2 as YYEEEE. The CDR3 is 16 amino acids. The CDR3 loop is CASSPETGLETDTQYF. In nucleotides, the CDR3 is TGTGCCAGCAGCCCCGAGACAGGGTTAGAGACAGATACGCAGTATTTT.

The rearrangement links TRBV5-1 to TRBJ2-3; tentatively, D is TRBD2 (6 bases). The V and J ends lost 4 bases and 2 bases respectively, with 11 bases between them. The CDR3 contains 14 residues. Germline-derived CDR1 and CDR2 are SGHRS and YFSETQ. The DNA for the CDR3 is TGCGCCAGCAGCGTGGACTACCCCACAGATACGCAGTATTTT. Encoded protein: CASSVDYPTDTQYF.

The rearrangement links TRBV7-9 to TRBJ2-1; 7 nucleotides agree with TRBD2. Germline CDR1 and CDR2: SEHNR and FQNEAQ (reference sequence). The CDR3 has 14 residues. The V segment lost 2 bases and the J segment 5 bases; nucleotides outside the gene matches: 3. The CDR3 DNA is TGTGCCAGCAGCTTACGGGACTACCACAATGAGCAGTTCTTC. Residues: CASSLRDYHNEQFF.

The chain is built from TRBV5-6 and TRBJ2-3; D gene uncertain. The CDR3 has 12 amino acids. Trimming stripped 7 bases from V and 2 bases from J, with 8 bases between. CDR1 is SGHDT and CDR2 is YYEEEE in the germline V gene. In DNA form, the CDR3 reads TGTGCCAGCGCGCGGTACACAGATACGCAGTATTTT. Encoded protein: CASARYTDTQYF.

J is TRBJ2-1 and V is TRBV28; no clear D gene. Germline CDR1 is MDHEN and CDR2 is SYDVKM. V was cut by 3 bases and J by 5 bases, with 5 bases left in between. The CDR3 sequence is 12 residues long. The CDR3 protein is CASSLDHNEQFF. The CDR3, as DNA: TGTGCCAGCAGTTTGGACCACAATGAGCAGTTCTTC.

This clone was counted a few times. The chain couples TRBV7-9 to TRBJ1-2; 7 bases line up with TRBD1. V lost 4 bases and J lost 7; bases outside the gene matches: 12. CDR3 length: 15 amino acids. CDR1 and CDR2 (germline): SEHNR, FQNEAQ (reference sequence). For the CDR3, the DNA is TGTGCCAGCAGCTCCTATAAACAGGGGATGGGTGGCTACACCTTC. Its protein is CASSSYKQGMGGYTF.

The V and J genes are TRBV7-9 and TRBJ1-5, with 7 bases fitting TRBD1. V was pared by 9 bases and J by 7 bases, with 0 bases of the junction left unmatched. The CDR3 spans 10 residues. Looked up from germline, CDR1 is SEHNR and CDR2 is FQNEAQ (reference sequence). The CDR3 loop reads CARQGQPQHF. In nucleotides, the CDR3 is TGTGCCAGACAGGGGCAGCCCCAGCATTTT.

This chain joins TRBV7-3 and TRBJ1-2; D not certain. The V end lost 1 base, the J end lost 8 bases, and 17 bases lay between the germline ends. Germline CDR1 reads SGHTA; CDR2 reads FQGTGA. CDR3 length: 15 amino acids. Here the CDR3 DNA reads TGTGCCAGCAGCTTAAATACCGCCGGGAGCGAGGGCTACACCTTC. Its translation: CASSLNTAGSEGYTF.

DNA for the CDR3: TGTGCCAGTAAGTCTGGAAACACCATATATTTT. It specifies CASKSGNTIYF. The genes are TRBV19 and TRBJ1-3; the D is unclear. V lost 7 bases, J lost 1 base, and 2 bases lay in between. This CDR3 comprises 11 residues. From germline, CDR1 is LNHDA and CDR2 SQIVND (reference sequence).

This clone was counted once. V and J are TRBV28 and TRBJ1-1, with TRBD1 matching over 7 bases. Germline V gene data show CDR1 as MDHEN and CDR2 as SYDVKM. J lost 1 base, V lost 5 bases, and 7 bases had no gene match. The CDR3 contains 15 residues. The CDR3 protein is CASSRTTGQNTEAFF. The CDR3, as DNA: TGTGCCAGCAGTCGGACGACAGGGCAGAACACTGAAGCTTTCTTT.

This clone was detected a few times. Mismatch with germline at one junction end may stem from a read error. The rearrangement uses TRBV7-9 and TRBJ2-3; D is uncertain. CDR1 is SEHNR, CDR2 FQNEAQ, per germline (reference sequence). This CDR3 spans 15 amino acids. CDR3 nucleotides: TGTGCCAGCAGCTTAGAAGGTTCCCGCACCGATACGCAGTATTTT. Encoded protein: CASSLEGSRTDTQYF. Together with reference TRBV7-9 and TRBJ2-3, the CDR3 gives the full variable domain: DTGVSQNPRHKITKRGQNVTFRCDPISEHNRLYWYRQTLGQGPEFLTYFQNEAQLEKSRLLSDRFSAERPKGSFSTLEIQRTEQGDSAMYLCASSLEGSRTDTQYFGPGTRLTVL.

The gene calls are TRBV2 and TRBJ1-5; a possible D gene is TRBD1 (6 bases). Germline V gives CDR1 SNHLY, CDR2 FYNNEI. The CDR3 is made up of 14 amino acids. V lost 2 bases to trimming and J lost 7 bases, with 12 bases between them. The DNA of the CDR3 is TGTGCCAGCAGTGAAAGGACAGCAAGACAGCCCCAGCATTTT. Encoded protein: CASSERTARQPQHF. Variable domain in full (rest from reference TRBV2 and TRBJ1-5): EPEVTQTPSHQVTQMGQEVILRCVPISNHLYFYWYRQILGQKVEFLVSFYNNEISEKSEIFDDQFSVERPDGSNFTLKIRSTKLEDSAMYFCASSERTARQPQHFGDGTRLSIL.

To note about this clone: Distinct nucleotide sequences in the sample also encode this CDR3. This chain connects TRBV19 to TRBJ2-1, with TRBD2 identical over 7 bases. The germline gives CDR1 LNHDA, CDR2 SQIVND (reference sequence). This CDR3 region has 15 residues. V dropped 0 bases and J dropped 4; count of bases not matched to a gene: 3. This chain's CDR3 is CASSIEGEGYNEQFF. The CDR3 DNA reads TGTGCCAGTAGTATAGAAGGGGAGGGTTACAATGAGCAGTTCTTC.

Only a few counts were recorded for this clone. The chain joins TRBV20-1 to TRBJ1-1, with D maybe TRBD1 (5 bases). V lost 6 bases and J lost 11, with 16 bases in between. Looked up from germline, CDR1 is DFQATT and CDR2 is SNEGSKA (reference sequence). This CDR3 is built from 11 residues. The CDR3 nucleotides are TGCAGTGCGCGGGACCGAGGGGAGGCTTTCTTT. It is translated as CSARDRGEAFF.